This T cell receptor beta chain originates from a study of OX40 agonist ivuxolimab in advanced cancers. In the study overall: The dose-escalation cohort was over 65% male, with a mean age of around 54 years, ranging about 20 to 79.

The length of the CDR3 is 15 residues. CDR1 and CDR2 (germline): MNHNY, SVGAGI (reference sequence). Between the trimmed V and J ends, which lost 2 bases and 7 bases, there was a span of 17 bases. This clone was detected a few times. The protocol was immunoSEQ multiplex PCR, while the TCRdb copy is restricted to in-frame clones and leaves out a portion. This table holds roughly 25,000 clones, 81% found once. The specimen was CD4+ or CD8+ T cells sorted from blood, collected in a trial of the OX40 agonist ivuxolimab. The sequence came from an adult with an advanced solid tumor such as melanoma, head and neck, liver or kidney cancer. The chain employs TRBV6-6 and TRBJ1-2, with D perhaps matching TRBD1 (6 bases). The CDR3: CASSYREGVLGGYTF. The DNA for the CDR3 is TGTGCCAGCAGTTACCGGGAGGGGGTCCTTGGTGGCTACACCTTC.